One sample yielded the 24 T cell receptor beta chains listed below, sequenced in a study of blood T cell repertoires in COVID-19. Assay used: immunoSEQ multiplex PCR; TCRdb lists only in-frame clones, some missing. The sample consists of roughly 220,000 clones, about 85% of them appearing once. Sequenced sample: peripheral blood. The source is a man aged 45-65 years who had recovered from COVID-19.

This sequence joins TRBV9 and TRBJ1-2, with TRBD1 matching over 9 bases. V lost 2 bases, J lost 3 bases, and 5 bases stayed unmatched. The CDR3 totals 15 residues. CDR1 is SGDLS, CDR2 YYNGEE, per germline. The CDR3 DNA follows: TGTGCCAGCAGCGTGGGGACAGGGAGGGACTATGGCTACACCTTC. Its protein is CASSVGTGRDYGYTF.

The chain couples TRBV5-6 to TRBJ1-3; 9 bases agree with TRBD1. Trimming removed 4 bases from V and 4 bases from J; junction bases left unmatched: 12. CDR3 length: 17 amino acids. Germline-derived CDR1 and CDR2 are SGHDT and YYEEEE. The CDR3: CASSLRGGTGYGNTIYF. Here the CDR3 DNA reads TGTGCCAGCAGCCTCCGAGGCGGGACAGGGTACGGAAACACCATATATTTT. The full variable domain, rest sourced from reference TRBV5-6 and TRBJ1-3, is DAGVTQSPTHLIKTRGQQVTLRCSPKSGHDTVSWYQQALGQGPQFIFQYYEEEERQRGNFPDRFSGHQFPNYSSELNVNALLLGDSALYLCASSLRGGTGYGNTIYFGEGSWLTVV.

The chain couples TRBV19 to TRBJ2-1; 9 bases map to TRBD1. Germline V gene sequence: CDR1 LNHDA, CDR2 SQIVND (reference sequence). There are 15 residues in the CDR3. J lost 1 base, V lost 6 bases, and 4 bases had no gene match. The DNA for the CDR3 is TGTGCCAGTAGAAAGACAGGGGGGTCCTACAATGAGCAGTTCTTC. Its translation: CASRKTGGSYNEQFF. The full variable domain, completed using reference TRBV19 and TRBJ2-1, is DGGITQSPKYLFRKEGQNVTLSCEQNLNHDAMYWYRQDPGQGLRLIYYSQIVNDFQKGDIAEGYSVSREKKESFPLTVTSAQKNPTAFYLCASRKTGGSYNEQFFGPGTRLTVL.

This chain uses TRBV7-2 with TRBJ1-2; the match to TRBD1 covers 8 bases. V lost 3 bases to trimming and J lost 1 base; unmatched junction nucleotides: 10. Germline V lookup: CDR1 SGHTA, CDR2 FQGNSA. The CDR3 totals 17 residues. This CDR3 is CASSFSTGGSLNYGYTF. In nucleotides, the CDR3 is TGTGCCAGCAGCTTTTCAACAGGGGGGAGTCTTAACTATGGCTACACCTTC.

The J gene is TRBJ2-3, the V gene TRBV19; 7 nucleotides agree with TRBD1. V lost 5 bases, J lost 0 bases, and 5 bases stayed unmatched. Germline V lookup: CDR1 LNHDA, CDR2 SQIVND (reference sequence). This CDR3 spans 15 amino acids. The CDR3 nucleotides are TGTGCCAGTAGTTTCGACAGGGCTAGCACAGATACGCAGTATTTT. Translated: CASSFDRASTDTQYF.

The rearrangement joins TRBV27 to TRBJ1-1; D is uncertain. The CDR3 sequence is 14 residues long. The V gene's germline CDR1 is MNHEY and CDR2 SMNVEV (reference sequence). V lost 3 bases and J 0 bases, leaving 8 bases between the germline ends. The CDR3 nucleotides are TGTGCCAGCAGTTTCGGAGGGTTGAACACTGAAGCTTTCTTT. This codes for CASSFGGLNTEAFF.

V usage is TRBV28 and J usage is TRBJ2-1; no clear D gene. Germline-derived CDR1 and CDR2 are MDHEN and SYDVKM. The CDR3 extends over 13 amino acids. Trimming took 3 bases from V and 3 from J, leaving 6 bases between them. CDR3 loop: CASSLTYYNEQFF. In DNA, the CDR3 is TGTGCCAGCAGTTTGACATACTACAATGAGCAGTTCTTC.

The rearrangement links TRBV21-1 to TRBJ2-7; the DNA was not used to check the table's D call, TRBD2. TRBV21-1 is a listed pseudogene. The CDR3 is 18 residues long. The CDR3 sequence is CASSKARTSGLLSYEQYF. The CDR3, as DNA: TGTGCCAGCAGCAAAGCGAGGACTAGCGGGTTACTCTCCTACGAGCAGTACTTC.

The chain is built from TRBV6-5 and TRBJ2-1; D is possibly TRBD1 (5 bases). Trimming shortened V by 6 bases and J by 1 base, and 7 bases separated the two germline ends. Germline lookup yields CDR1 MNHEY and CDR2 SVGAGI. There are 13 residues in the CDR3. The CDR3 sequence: CASRGRSYNEQFF. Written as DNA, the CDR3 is TGTGCCAGCAGGGGGCGTTCCTACAATGAGCAGTTCTTC.

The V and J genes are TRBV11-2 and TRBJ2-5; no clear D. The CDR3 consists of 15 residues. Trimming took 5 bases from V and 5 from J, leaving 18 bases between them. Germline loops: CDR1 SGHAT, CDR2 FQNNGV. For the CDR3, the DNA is TGTGCCAGCAGCGCGAAGCGCCCTACGAGTGAGACCCAGTACTTC. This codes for CASSAKRPTSETQYF.

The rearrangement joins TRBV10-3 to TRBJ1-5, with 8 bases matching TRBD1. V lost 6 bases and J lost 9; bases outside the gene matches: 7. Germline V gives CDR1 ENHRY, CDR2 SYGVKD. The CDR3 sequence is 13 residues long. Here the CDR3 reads CAIRGDRTGPQHF. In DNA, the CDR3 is TGTGCCATCAGGGGGGACAGGACGGGGCCCCAGCATTTT.

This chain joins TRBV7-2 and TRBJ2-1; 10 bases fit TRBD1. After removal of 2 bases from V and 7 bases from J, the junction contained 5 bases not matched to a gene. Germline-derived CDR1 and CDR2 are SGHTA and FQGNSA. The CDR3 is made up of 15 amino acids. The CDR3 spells CASSLTGGQGNEQFF. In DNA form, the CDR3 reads TGTGCCAGCAGCTTAACAGGGGGACAGGGGAATGAGCAGTTCTTC.

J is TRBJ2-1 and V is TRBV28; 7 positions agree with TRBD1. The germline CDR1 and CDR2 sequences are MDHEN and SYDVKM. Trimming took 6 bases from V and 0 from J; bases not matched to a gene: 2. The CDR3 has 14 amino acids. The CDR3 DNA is TGTGCCAGCAGGGGACAGTTCTCCTACAATGAGCAGTTCTTC. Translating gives CASRGQFSYNEQFF. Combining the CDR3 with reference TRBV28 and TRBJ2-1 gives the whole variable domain DVKVTQSSRYLVKRTGEKVFLECVQDMDHENMFWYRQDPGLGLRLIYFSYDVKMKEKGDIPEGYSVSREKKERFSLILESASTNQTSMYLCASRGQFSYNEQFFGPGTRLTVL.

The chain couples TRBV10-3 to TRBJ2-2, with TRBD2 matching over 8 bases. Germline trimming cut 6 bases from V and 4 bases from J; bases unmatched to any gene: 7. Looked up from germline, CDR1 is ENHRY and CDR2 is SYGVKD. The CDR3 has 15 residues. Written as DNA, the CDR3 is TGTGCCATCAGGCAGGGACTAGAGGGCACCGGGGAGCTGTTTTTT. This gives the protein CAIRQGLEGTGELFF.

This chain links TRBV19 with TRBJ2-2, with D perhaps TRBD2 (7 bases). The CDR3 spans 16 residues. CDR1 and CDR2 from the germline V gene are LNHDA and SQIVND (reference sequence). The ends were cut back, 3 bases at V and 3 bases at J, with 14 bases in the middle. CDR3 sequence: CASSMWGGPDTGELFF. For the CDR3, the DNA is TGTGCCAGTAGTATGTGGGGGGGGCCGGACACCGGGGAGCTGTTTTTT.

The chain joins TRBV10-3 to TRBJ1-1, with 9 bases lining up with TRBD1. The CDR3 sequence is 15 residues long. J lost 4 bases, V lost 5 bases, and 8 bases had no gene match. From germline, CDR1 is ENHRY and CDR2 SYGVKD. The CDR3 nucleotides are TGTGCCATCAGTCAGAACAGGGGGCCTGGCACTGAAGCTTTCTTT. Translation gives CAISQNRGPGTEAFF.

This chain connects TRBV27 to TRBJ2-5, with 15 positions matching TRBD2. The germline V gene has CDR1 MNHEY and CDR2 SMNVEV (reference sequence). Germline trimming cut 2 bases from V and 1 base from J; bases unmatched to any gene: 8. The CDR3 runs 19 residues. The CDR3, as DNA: TGTGCCAGCAGTTTACTGGGACTAGCGGGGGGTACCCCCCAAGAGACCCAGTACTTC. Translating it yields CASSLLGLAGGTPQETQYF.

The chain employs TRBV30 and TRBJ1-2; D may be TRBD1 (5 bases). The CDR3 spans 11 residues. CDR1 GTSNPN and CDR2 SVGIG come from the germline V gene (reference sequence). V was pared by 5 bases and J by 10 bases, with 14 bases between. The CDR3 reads CAWGTGRAYTF. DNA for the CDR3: TGTGCCTGGGGAACGGGCAGGGCCTACACCTTC.

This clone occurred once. Here the CDR3 DNA reads TGTGCCAGCAGCTTAGATGGATTTGGACGCAATTCGGCGGGTGAAGCTTTCTTT. It is translated as CASSLDGFGRNSAGEAFF. The gene calls are TRBV11-2 and TRBJ1-1; D is undetermined. The CDR3 is 18 residues long. V lost 0 bases and J lost 7, with 24 bases in between. Germline CDR1 is SGHAT and CDR2 is FQNNGV.

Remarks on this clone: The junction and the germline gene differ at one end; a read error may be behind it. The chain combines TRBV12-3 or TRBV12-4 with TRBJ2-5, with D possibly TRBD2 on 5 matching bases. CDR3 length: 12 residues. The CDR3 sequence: CASSHKGEAQYF. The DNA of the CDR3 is TGTGCCAGCAGCCACAAGGGAGAGGCCCAGTACTTC.

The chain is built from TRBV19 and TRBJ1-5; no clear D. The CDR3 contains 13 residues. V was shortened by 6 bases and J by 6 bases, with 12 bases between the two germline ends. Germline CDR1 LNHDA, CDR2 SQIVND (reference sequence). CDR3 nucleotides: TGTGCCAGTAGCCTCGGAACGGGTCAGCCCCAGCATTTT. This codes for CASSLGTGQPQHF.

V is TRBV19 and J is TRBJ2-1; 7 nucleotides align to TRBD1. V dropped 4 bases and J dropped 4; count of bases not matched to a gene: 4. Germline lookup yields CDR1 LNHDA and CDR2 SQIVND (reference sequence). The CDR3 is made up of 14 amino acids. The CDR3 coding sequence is TGTGCCAGTAGTAACAGGGACAGATACAATGAGCAGTTCTTC. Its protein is CASSNRDRYNEQFF.

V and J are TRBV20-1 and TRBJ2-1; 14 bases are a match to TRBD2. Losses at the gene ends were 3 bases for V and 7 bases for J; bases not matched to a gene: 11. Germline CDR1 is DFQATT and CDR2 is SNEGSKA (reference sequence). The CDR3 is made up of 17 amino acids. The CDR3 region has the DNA TGCAGTGCTAGTGGGACTAGCGGGAGACACGGTACAAATGAGCAGTTCTTC. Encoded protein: CSASGTSGRHGTNEQFF.

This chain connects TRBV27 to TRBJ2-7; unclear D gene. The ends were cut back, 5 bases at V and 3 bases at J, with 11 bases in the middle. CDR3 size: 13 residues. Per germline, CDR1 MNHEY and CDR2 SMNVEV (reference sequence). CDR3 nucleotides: TGTGCCAGCAGTCTTACAGACAACTACGAGCAGTACTTC. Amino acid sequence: CASSLTDNYEQYF.